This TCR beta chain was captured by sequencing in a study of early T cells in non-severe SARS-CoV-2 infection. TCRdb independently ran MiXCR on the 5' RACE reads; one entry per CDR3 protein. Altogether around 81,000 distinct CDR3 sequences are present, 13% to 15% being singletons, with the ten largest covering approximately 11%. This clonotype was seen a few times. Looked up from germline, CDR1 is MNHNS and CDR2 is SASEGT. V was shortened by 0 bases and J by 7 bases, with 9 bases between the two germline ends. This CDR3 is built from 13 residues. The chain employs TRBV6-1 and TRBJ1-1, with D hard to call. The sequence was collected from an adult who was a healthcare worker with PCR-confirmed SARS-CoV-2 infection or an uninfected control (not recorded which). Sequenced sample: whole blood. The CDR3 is CASSEAVEFEAFF. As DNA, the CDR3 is TGTGCCAGCAGTGAAGCAGTGGAGTTTGAAGCTTTCTTT.